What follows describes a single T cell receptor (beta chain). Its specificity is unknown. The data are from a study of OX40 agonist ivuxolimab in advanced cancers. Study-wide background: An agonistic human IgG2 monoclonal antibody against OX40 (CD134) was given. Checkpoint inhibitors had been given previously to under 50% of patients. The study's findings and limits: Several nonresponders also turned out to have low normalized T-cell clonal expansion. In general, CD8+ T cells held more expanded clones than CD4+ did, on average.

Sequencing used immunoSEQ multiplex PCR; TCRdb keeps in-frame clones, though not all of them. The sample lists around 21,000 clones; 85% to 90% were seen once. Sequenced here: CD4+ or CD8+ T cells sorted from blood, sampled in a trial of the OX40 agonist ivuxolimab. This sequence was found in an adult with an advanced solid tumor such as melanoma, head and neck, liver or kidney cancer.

In DNA, the CDR3 is TGTGCCAGCAGGTTCTCCTCGCTGGACAGGGGAAGGTATGGCTACACCTTC. Protein product: CASRFSSLDRGRYGYTF. The V and J genes are TRBV28 and TRBJ1-2; 9 nucleotides line up with TRBD1. The CDR3 consists of 17 residues. Germline V lookup: CDR1 MDHEN, CDR2 SYDVKM. V lost 6 bases, J lost 5 bases, and 16 bases stayed unmatched.